The T cell receptor beta chain described here comes from a study of T-cell reconstitution after alpha-beta-depleted transplantation in children. This sample's TCRbeta library carried unique molecular identifier barcodes. TCRdb fed the PCR reads into MiXCR, producing one record per CDR3 protein. The table has a few hundred thousand distinct CDR3 sequences, around 18% seen once; the top ten hold 3.3%. Per germline, CDR1 ENHRY and CDR2 SYGVKD. The J segment lost 0 bases and the V segment lost 3 bases, leaving 4 bases of the junction unmatched. The CDR3 runs 15 residues. The source of this sequence is a human donor who donated a stem cell graft to a child with acute lymphoblastic leukemia. V is TRBV10-3 and J is TRBJ2-7; TRBD1 aligns across 8 bases. The specimen comprised PBMCs from the stem cell graft donor, sampled from the stem cell graft. The CDR3 is CAISDPTGASYEQYF. As DNA, the CDR3 is TGTGCCATCAGTGACCCGACAGGGGCCTCCTACGAGCAGTACTTC.